This paragraph covers one TCR beta chain sequence. This clonotype was recorded many times. The target of this receptor is not known. Base qualities are not recorded, but no much larger clone differs from it by a single base. These data belong to a study of T cell repertoires in cytomegalovirus infection (dated by TCRdb to about 2019). Regarding the study in general: Because public TCR beta signatures pointed to carriage of CMV infection together with the matching HLA type, the HLA type of each donor mattered for the analysis. The research as a whole found: Carriers of CMV infection plus the relevant HLA type were discriminated by the cumulative frequency of public TCR beta family members in the study cohort and in an independent approximately 350-donor cohort. The ex vivo response was dominated by HLA-C-restricted CMV-specific TCR beta clonotypes, which also provided the single most frequent clonotype in two of eight donors.

CDR1 and CDR2 are drawn from the germline V gene: SGHTA, FQGNSA. The CDR3, cysteine through phenylalanine, is 18 amino acids long. The read is trimmed to its CDR3 DNA, 54 bases read in frame from base 1. The V end loses 3 bases and the J end loses 8 bases, and a stretch of 25 bases separates them. The run used an Illumina HiSeq 1500. TCRdb reran the public reads through fastp at Q25 and MiXCR, keeping productive beta chains. Under each unique CDR3 protein, matching rows form one entry showing the most common genes and DNA. This sample is represented by approximately 240,000 distinct CDR3 sequences; around an eighth of them were singletons. In total, the top ten clones hold approximately 1.6% of the sample.

Sequencing was done on a sample of PBMCs. The chain uses TRBV7-2 and TRBJ2-2; TRBD1 might be the D gene, on 6 matching bases. This receptor was obtained from a human donor in good health (CMV status not recorded). Some clones in this sample may be carry-over from other donors' samples. The CDR3 protein is CASSFLPPRDKSSGELFF. The nucleotides read TGTGCCAGCAGCTTTCTCCCTCCAAGGGACAAAAGCTCGGGGGAGCTGTTTTTT.